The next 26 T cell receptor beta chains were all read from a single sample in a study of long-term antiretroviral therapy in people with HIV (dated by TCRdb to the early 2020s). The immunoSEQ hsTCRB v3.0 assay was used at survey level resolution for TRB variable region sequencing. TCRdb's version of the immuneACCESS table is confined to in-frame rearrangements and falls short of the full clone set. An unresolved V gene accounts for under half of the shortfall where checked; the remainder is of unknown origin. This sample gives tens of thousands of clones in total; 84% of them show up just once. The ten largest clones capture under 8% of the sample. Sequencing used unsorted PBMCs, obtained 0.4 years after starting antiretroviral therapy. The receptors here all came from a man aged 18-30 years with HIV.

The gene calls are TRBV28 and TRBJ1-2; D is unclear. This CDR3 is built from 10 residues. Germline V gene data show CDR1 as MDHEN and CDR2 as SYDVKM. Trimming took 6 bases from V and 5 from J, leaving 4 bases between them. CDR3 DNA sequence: TGTGCCAGCAGGAGGTATGGCTACACCTTC. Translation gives CASRRYGYTF.

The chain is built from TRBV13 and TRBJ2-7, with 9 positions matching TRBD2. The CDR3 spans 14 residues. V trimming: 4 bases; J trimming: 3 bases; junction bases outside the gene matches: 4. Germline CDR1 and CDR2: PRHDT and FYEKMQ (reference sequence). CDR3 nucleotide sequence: TGTGCCAGCAGCTCCAGACTAGCGGACTACGAGCAGTACTTC. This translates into CASSSRLADYEQYF.

CDR3: CASSAPGDDNEQFF. The CDR3 DNA is TGTGCCAGCAGTGCCCCCGGGGACGACAATGAGCAGTTCTTC. This sequence joins TRBV2 and TRBJ2-1, with D perhaps TRBD1 or TRBD2 (5 bases each). V was trimmed by 4 bases and J by 5 bases, leaving 12 bases between them. Germline CDR1 and CDR2: SNHLY and FYNNEI. The CDR3 totals 14 residues.

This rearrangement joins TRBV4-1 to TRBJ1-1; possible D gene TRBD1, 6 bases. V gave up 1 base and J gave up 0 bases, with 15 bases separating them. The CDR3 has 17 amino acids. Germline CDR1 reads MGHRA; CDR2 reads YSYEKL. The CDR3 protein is CASSQVQGHLLNTEAFF. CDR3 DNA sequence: TGCGCCAGCAGCCAAGTCCAGGGGCACCTCCTGAACACTGAAGCTTTCTTT.

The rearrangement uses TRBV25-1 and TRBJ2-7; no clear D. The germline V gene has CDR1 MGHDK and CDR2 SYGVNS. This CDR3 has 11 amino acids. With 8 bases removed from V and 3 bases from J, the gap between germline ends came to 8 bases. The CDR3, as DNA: TGTGCCAGCGCCCACGGCTACGAGCAGTACTTC. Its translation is CASAHGYEQYF.

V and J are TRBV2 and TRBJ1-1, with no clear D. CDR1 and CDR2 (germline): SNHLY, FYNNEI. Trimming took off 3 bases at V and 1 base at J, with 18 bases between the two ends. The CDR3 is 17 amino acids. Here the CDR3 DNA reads TGTGCCAGCAGTGACCCTTTAGGCGGGCGACCGAACACTGAAGCTTTCTTT. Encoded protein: CASSDPLGGRPNTEAFF.

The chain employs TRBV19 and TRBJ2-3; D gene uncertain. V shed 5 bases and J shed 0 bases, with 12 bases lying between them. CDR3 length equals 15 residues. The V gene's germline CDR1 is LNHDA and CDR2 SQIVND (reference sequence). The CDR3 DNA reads TGTGCCAGTAGTCCCATCTCCCCTAGCACAGATACGCAGTATTTT. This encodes CASSPISPSTDTQYF.

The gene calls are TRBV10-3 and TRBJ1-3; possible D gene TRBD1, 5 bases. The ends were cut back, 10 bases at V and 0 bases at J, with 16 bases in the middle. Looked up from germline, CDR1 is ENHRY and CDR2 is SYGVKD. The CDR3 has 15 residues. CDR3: CATTGGSYSGNTIYF. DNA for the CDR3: TGTGCCACCACGGGGGGTTCCTACTCTGGAAACACCATATATTTT.

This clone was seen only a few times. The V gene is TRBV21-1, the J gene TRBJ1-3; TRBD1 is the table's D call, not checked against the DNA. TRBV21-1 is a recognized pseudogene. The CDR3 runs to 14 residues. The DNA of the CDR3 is TGTGCCAGCAGCACAGACAGCTCTGGAAACACCATATATTTT. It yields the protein CASSTDSSGNTIYF.

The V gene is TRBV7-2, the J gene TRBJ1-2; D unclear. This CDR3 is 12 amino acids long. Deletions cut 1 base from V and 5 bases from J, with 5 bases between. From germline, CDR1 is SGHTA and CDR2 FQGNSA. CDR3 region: CASSLGGYGYTF. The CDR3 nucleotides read TGTGCCAGCAGCTTAGGAGGGTATGGCTACACCTTC.

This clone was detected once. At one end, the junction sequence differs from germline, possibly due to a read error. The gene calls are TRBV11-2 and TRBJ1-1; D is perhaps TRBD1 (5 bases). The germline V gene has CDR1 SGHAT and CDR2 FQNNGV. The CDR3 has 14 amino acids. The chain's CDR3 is CASSLAAGNAEAFF. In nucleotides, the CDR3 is TGTGCCAGCAGCTTAGCGGCAGGGAACGCTGAAGCTTTCTTT.

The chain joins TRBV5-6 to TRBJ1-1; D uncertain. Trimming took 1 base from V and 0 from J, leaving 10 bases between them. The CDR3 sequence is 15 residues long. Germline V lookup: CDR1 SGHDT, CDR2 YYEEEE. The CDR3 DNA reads TGTGCCAGCAGCTTGTGGGCACGCATGAACACTGAAGCTTTCTTT. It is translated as CASSLWARMNTEAFF.

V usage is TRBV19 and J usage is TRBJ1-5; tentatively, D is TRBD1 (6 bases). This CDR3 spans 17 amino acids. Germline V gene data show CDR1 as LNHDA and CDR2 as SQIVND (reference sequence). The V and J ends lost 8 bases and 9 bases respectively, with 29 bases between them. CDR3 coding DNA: TGTGCCAGTTCATATAACCCCGACAGGATTCCAGGTGGGCCCCAGCATTTT. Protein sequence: CASSYNPDRIPGGPQHF.

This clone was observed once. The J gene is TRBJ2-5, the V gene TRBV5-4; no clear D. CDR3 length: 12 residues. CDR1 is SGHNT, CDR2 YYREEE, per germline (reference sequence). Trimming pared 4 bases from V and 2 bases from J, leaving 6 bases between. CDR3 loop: CASSARQETQYF. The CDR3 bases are TGTGCCAGCAGCGCAAGACAAGAGACCCAGTACTTC.

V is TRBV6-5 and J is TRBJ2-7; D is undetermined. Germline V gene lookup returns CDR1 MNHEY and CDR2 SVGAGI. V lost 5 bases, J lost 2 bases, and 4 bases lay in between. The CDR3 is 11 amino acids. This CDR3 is CASSGTYEQYF. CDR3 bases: TGTGCCAGCAGTGGTACCTACGAGCAGTACTTC.

The CDR3 nucleotides are TGCAGCGTTGTCGGGACAGGGGCTGGCTATGGCTACACCTTC. Encoded protein: CSVVGTGAGYGYTF. The V call is TRBV29-1, the J call TRBJ1-2; TRBD1 aligns across 10 bases. The CDR3 is made up of 14 amino acids. V was clipped by 4 bases and J by 4 bases; unmatched bases: 6. CDR1 and CDR2 (germline): SQVTM, ANQGSEA. The full variable domain, in which reference TRBV29-1 and TRBJ1-2 provide the parts outside the CDR3, is SAVISQKPSRDICQRGTSLTIQCQVDSQVTMMFWYRQQPGQSLTLIATANQGSEATYESGFVIDKFPISRPNLTFSTLTVSNMSPEDSSIYLCSVVGTGAGYGYTFGSGTRLTVV.

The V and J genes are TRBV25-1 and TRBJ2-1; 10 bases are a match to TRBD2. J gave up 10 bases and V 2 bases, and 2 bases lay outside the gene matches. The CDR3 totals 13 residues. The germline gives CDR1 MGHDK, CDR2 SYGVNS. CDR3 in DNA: TGTGCCAGCAGTGAAGGACTAGCGGTCGAGCAGTTCTTC. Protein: CASSEGLAVEQFF.

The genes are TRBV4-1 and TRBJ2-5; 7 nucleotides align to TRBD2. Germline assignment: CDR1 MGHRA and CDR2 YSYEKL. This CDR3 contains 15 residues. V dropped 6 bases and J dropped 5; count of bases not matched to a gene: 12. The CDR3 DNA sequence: TGCGCCAGCAGTTACCTCACTAGCGAGGGGGAGACCCAGTACTTC. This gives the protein CASSYLTSEGETQYF.

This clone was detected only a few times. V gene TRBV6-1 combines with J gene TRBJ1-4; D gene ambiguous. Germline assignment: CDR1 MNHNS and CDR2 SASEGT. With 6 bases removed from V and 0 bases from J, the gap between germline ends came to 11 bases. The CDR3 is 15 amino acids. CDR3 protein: CASSPLITTNEKLFF. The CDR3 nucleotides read TGTGCCAGCAGCCCTCTCATCACAACTAATGAAAAACTGTTTTTT.

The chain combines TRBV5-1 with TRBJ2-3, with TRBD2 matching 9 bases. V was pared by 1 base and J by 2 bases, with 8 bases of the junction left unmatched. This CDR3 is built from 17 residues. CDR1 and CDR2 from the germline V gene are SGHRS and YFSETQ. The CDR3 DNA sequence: TGCGCCAGCAGCTTGTTCCTGGCGGGGGGGCACACAGATACGCAGTATTTT. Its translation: CASSLFLAGGHTDTQYF.

CDR3 in amino acids: CASSSGTSGGYIDEQFF. CDR3 bases: TGTGCCAGCAGTTCCGGGACTAGCGGGGGGTATATTGATGAGCAGTTCTTC. The rearrangement uses TRBV7-9 and TRBJ2-1; 15 bases are a match to TRBD2. Germline values: CDR1 SEHNR, CDR2 FQNEAQ (reference sequence). The CDR3 spans 17 residues. J gave up 8 bases and V 6 bases, and 11 bases lay outside the gene matches.

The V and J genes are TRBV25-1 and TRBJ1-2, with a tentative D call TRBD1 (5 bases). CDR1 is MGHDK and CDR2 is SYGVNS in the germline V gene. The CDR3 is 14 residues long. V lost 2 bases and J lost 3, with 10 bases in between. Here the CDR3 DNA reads TGTGCCAGCAGTGAAGGCGGGGGATACTATGGCTACACCTTC. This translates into CASSEGGGYYGYTF.

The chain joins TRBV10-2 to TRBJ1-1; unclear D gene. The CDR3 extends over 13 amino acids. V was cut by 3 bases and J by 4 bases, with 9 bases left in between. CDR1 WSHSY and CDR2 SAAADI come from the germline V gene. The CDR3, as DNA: TGCGCCAGCAGTGAAGGACGGGGCACTGAAGCTTTCTTT. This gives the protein CASSEGRGTEAFF.

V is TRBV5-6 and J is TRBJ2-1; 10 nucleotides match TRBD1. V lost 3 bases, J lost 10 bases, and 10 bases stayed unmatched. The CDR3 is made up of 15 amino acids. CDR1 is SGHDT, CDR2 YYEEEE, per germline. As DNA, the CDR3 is TGTGCCAGCAGCTATGGGACAGGGGCCAGGAAGGAGCAGTTCTTC. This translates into CASSYGTGARKEQFF.

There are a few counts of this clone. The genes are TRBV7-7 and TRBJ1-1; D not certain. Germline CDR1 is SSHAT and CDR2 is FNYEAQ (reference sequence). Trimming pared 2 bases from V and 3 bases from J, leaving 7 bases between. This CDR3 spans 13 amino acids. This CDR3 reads CASSLRSDTEAFF. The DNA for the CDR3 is TGTGCCAGCAGCTTAAGGAGCGACACTGAAGCTTTCTTT.

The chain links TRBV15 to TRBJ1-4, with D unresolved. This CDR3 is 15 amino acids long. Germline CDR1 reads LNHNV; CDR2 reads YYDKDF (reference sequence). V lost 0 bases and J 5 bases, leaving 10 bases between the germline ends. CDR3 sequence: CATSRELSPNEKLFF. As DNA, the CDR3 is TGTGCCACCAGCAGAGAGTTGTCGCCGAATGAAAAACTGTTTTTT.